One and the same sample provided the 14 T cell receptor beta chains below, sequenced in a study of cytomegalovirus exposure and HLA in healthy donors. The primer mix had 60 Vbeta and 13 Jbeta primers. The repertoire was sequenced with immunoSEQ multiplex PCR; TCRdb's copy has only in-frame clones and lacks some. The data hold some 110,000 clones, with roughly four fifths observed a single time. Sequences were obtained from PBMCs. The receptors were gathered from a man in his 60s in good health and CMV-seronegative.

This chain connects TRBV28 to TRBJ1-1; D is unclear. Germline CDR1 is MDHEN and CDR2 is SYDVKM. Deletions cut 5 bases from V and 1 base from J, with 8 bases between. The CDR3 contains 13 residues. The CDR3 reads CASSPPRNTEAFF. The CDR3 nucleotides are TGTGCCAGCAGTCCCCCGAGGAACACTGAAGCTTTCTTT.

Concerning this clone itself: One junction end disagrees with the germline gene, perhaps due to a read error. The chain combines TRBV27 with TRBJ2-1, with TRBD1 identical over 10 bases. The V gene's germline CDR1 is MNHEY and CDR2 SMNVEV (reference sequence). This CDR3 has 16 amino acids. CDR3 coding DNA: TGTGCCAACAGTTTATCAGGGACAGGGGTCTACAATGAGCAGTTCTTC. It codes for CANSLSGTGVYNEQFF.

V usage is TRBV18 and J usage is TRBJ2-4, with D tentatively TRBD2 (6 bases). The V gene lost 0 bases and the J gene lost 9 bases, with 24 bases spanning the gap. The CDR3 sequence is 18 residues long. Germline V lookup: CDR1 KGHSH, CDR2 LQKENI. The CDR3 nucleotides are TGTGCCAGCTCACCACCACGGACTACAGGCGGGACGGATGGCATTCAGTACTTC. Translated: CASSPPRTTGGTDGIQYF.

This clone has more than one count but fewer than ten. This sequence joins TRBV30 and TRBJ1-6; 8 bases map to TRBD1. Trimming took 3 bases from V and 6 from J; bases not matched to a gene: 1. CDR1 and CDR2 from the germline V gene are GTSNPN and SVGIG (reference sequence). This CDR3 comprises 13 residues. The CDR3 loop is CAWSDRGNSPLHF. CDR3 nucleotides: TGTGCCTGGAGCGACAGGGGTAATTCACCCCTCCACTTT.

The chain combines TRBV9 with TRBJ2-2; 8 bases are a match to TRBD1. CDR1 and CDR2 (germline): SGDLS, YYNGEE. The CDR3 runs to 15 residues. Trimming took 0 bases from V and 3 from J; bases not matched to a gene: 1. The CDR3 coding sequence is TGTGCCAGCAGCGTAGTACAGGGGGACACCGGGGAGCTGTTTTTT. Translation gives CASSVVQGDTGELFF.

The chain is built from TRBV19 and TRBJ1-1, with TRBD1 identical over 7 bases. Germline CDR1 LNHDA, CDR2 SQIVND (reference sequence). V dropped 5 bases and J dropped 4; count of bases not matched to a gene: 10. There are 15 residues in the CDR3. CDR3 residues: CASSLRQGRATEAFF. The CDR3, as DNA: TGTGCCAGTAGTCTGAGACAGGGAAGGGCCACTGAAGCTTTCTTT.

J is TRBJ2-1 and V is TRBV12-5; the match to TRBD1 covers 7 bases. With 5 bases clipped from V and 6 bases from J, the junction kept 10 bases outside the gene matches. CDR1 and CDR2 from the germline V gene are LGHNT and FRNRAP. The CDR3 length is 15 residues. The CDR3 DNA follows: TGTGCTAGTGGTACCGGGACAGCACCCATCAATGAGCAGTTCTTC. It encodes CASGTGTAPINEQFF. Filled out from reference TRBV12-5 and TRBJ2-1, the complete variable domain reads DARVTQTPRHKVTEMGQEVTMRCQPILGHNTVFWYRQTMMQGLELLAYFRNRAPLDDSGMPKDRFSAEMPDATLATLKIQPSEPRDSAVYFCASGTGTAPINEQFFGPGTRLTVL.

The chain combines TRBV19 with TRBJ1-5, with D perhaps TRBD1 (6 bases). Looked up from germline, CDR1 is LNHDA and CDR2 is SQIVND (reference sequence). The CDR3 runs 13 residues. V dropped 6 bases and J dropped 8 bases, with 14 bases sitting between them. The DNA of the CDR3 is TGTGCCAGTAGGAGACAGGCGAAGGAGCCCCAGCATTTT. It is translated as CASRRQAKEPQHF. Full variable domain (outside the CDR3, taken from reference TRBV19 and TRBJ1-5): DGGITQSPKYLFRKEGQNVTLSCEQNLNHDAMYWYRQDPGQGLRLIYYSQIVNDFQKGDIAEGYSVSREKKESFPLTVTSAQKNPTAFYLCASRRQAKEPQHFGDGTRLSIL.

V gene TRBV4-1 combines with J gene TRBJ2-1; TRBD1 is a possible D gene (6 bases). Germline CDR1 and CDR2: MGHRA and YSYEKL. The CDR3 sequence is 18 residues long. V was cut by 4 bases and J by 0 bases, with 19 bases left in between. This chain's CDR3 is CASSLTVMGAGSYNEQFF. The CDR3 DNA follows: TGCGCCAGCAGCCTTACGGTGATGGGGGCAGGCTCCTACAATGAGCAGTTCTTC.

The chain links TRBV5-1 to TRBJ2-2; possibly TRBD1 for D (5 bases). This CDR3 is built from 13 residues. Germline CDR1 and CDR2: SGHRS and YFSETQ. Trimming took off 6 bases at V and 5 bases at J, with 11 bases between the two ends. The CDR3 region has the DNA TGCGCCAGCACAGGGCTAGGGACCGGGGAGCTGTTTTTT. Its translation: CASTGLGTGELFF.

This chain joins TRBV4-2 and TRBJ1-1, with 7 bases matching TRBD1. Germline V gives CDR1 LGHNA, CDR2 YNFKEQ. With 1 base clipped from V and 4 bases from J, the junction kept 3 bases outside the gene matches. The CDR3 has 14 amino acids. In nucleotides, the CDR3 is TGTGCCAGCAGCCAAGCAGGGGGAGGCACTGAAGCTTTCTTT. Amino acid sequence: CASSQAGGGTEAFF.

V usage is TRBV29-1 and J usage is TRBJ2-3; D possibly corresponds to TRBD2 (6 bases). Germline V CDR1 and CDR2: SQVTM, ANQGSEA. Trimming stripped 1 base from V and 4 bases from J, with 9 bases between. The CDR3 has 13 residues. CDR3 region: CSVEGPGADTQYF. The CDR3 DNA is TGCAGCGTTGAAGGCCCGGGGGCAGATACGCAGTATTTT.

The J gene is TRBJ2-5, the V gene TRBV30; no reliable D call. Trimming removed 0 bases from V and 2 bases from J, with 13 bases in between. Germline V gene sequence: CDR1 GTSNPN, CDR2 SVGIG (reference sequence). This CDR3 contains 15 residues. Here the CDR3 DNA reads TGTGCCTGGAGTGTACTCACAGTTCCTCAAGAGACCCAGTACTTC. Translating gives CAWSVLTVPQETQYF.

The chain couples TRBV7-2 to TRBJ1-2, with 10 bases lining up with TRBD1. J lost 3 bases, V lost 4 bases, and 11 bases had no gene match. The CDR3 has 17 amino acids. Germline V gene lookup returns CDR1 SGHTA and CDR2 FQGNSA. Here the CDR3 reads CASSSGTGADFHYGYTF. The CDR3 region has the DNA TGTGCCAGCAGCTCCGGGACAGGGGCGGACTTTCACTATGGCTACACCTTC.